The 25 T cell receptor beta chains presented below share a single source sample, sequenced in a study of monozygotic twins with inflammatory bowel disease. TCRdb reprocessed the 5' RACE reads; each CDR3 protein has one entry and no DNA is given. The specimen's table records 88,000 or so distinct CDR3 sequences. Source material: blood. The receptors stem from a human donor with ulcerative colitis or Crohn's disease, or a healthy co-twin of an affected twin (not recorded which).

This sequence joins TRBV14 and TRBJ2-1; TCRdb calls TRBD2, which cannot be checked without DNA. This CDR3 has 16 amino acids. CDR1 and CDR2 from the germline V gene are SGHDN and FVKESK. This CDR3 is CASSQVERGLTNEQFF. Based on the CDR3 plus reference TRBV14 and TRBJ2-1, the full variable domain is EAGVTQFPSHSVIEKGQTVTLRCDPISGHDNLYWYRRVMGKEIKFLLHFVKESKQDESGMPNNRFLAERTGGTYSTLKVQPAELEDSGVYFCASSQVERGLTNEQFFGPGTRLTVL.

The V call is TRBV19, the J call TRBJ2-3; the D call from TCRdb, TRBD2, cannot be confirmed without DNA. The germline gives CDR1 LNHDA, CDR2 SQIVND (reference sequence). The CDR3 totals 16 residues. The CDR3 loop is CASSRFLAGGTDTQYF. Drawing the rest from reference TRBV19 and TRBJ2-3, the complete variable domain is DGGITQSPKYLFRKEGQNVTLSCEQNLNHDAMYWYRQDPGQGLRLIYYSQIVNDFQKGDIAEGYSVSREKKESFPLTVTSAQKNPTAFYLCASSRFLAGGTDTQYFGPGTRLTVL.

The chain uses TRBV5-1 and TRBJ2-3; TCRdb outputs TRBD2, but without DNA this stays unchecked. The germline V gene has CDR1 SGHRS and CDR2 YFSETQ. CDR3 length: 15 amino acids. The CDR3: CASSLAELAVDTQYF.

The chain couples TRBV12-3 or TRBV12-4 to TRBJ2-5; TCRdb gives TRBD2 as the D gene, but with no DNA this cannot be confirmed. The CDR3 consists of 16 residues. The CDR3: CASSLTSGGLQETQYF.

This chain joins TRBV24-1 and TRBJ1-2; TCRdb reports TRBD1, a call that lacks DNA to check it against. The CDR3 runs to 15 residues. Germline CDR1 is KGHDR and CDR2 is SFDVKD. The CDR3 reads CATSDPQGGVHGYTF.

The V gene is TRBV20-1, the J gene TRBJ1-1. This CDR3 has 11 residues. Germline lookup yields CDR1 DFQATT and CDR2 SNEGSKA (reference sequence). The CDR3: CSASGRVRAFF.

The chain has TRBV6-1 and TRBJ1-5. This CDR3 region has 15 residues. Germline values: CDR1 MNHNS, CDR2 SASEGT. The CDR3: CASSPRTGGNQPQHF.

The CDR3 loop reads CSVRGNGLPYEQYF. The V gene is TRBV29-1, the J gene TRBJ2-7; checking the TCRdb D call of TRBD1 is not possible without DNA. The CDR3 consists of 14 residues. Germline values: CDR1 SQVTM, CDR2 ANQGSEA.

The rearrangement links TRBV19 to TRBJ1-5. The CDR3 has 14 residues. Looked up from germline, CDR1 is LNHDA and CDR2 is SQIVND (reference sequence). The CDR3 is CASSRLGSNQPQHF.

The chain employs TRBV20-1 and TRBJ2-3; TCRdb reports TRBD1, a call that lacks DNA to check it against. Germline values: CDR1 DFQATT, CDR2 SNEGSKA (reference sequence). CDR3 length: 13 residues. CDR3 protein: CSAATDTTDTQYF.

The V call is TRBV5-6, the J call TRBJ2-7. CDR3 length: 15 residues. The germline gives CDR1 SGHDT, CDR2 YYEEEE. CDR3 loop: CASSRTASRTYEQYF.

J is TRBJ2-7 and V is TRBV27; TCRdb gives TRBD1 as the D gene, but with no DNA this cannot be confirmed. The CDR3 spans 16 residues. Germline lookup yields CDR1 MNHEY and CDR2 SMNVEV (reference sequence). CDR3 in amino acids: CASSSPGQDSSYEQYF.

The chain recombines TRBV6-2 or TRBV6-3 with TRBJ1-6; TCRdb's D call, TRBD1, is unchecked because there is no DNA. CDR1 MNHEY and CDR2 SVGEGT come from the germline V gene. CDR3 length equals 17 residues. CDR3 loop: CASSPPDRVGYNSPLHF.

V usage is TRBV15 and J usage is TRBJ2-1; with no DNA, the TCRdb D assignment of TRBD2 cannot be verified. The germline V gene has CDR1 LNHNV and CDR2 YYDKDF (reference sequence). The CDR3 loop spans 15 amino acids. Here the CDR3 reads CATSRDLAGYNEQFF.

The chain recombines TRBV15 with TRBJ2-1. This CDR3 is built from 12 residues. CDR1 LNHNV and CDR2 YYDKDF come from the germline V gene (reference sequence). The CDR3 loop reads CATSRAYNEQFF.

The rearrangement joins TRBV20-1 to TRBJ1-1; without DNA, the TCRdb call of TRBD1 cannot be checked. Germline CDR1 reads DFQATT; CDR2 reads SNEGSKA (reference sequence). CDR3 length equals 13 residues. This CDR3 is CSARRGRDTEAFF.

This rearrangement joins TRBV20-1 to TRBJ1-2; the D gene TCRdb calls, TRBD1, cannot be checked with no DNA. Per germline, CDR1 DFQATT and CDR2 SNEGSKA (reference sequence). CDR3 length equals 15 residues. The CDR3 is CSARDGTAFNYGYTF.

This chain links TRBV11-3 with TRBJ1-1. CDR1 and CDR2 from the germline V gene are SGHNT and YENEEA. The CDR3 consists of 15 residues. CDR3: CASSLDSQKNTEAFF.

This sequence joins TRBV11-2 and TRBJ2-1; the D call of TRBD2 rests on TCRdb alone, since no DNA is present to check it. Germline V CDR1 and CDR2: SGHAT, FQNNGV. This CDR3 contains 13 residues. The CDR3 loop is CASSSSLAGEQFF.

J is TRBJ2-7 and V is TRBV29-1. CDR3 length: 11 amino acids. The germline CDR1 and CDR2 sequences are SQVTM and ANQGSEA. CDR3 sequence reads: CSVVVGNEQYF.

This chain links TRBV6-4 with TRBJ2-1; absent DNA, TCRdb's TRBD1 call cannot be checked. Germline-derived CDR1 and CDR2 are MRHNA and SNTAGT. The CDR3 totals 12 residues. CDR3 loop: CASSGQNNEQFF.

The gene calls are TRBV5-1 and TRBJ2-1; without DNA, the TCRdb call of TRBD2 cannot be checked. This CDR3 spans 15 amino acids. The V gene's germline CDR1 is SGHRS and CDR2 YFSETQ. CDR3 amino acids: CASSLEAGGLSEQFF. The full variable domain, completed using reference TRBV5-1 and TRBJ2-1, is KAGVTQTPRYLIKTRGQQVTLSCSPISGHRSVSWYQQTPGQGLQFLFEYFSETQRNKGNFPGRFSGRQFSNSRSEMNVSTLELGDSALYLCASSLEAGGLSEQFFGPGTRLTVL.

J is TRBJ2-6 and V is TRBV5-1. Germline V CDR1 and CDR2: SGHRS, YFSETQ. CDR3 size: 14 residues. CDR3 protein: CASSLTEGANVLTF.

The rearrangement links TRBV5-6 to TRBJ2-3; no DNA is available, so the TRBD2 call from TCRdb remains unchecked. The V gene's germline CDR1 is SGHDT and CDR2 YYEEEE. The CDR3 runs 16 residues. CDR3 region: CASSLKTRWVADTQYF.

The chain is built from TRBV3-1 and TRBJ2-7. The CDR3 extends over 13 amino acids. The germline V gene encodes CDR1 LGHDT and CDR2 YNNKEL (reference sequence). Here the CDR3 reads CASSPDVPYEQYF.